A selection of T cell receptor beta chains follows, all from one sample in a study of CD8+ T cells in alopecia areata. Assay used: immunoSEQ multiplex PCR; TCRdb lists only in-frame clones, some missing. The repertoire includes about 140,000 clones, around 54% of them detected once, and about 4.9% sits in the top ten. The sample comprised CD4+ T cells sorted from blood. The receptors were gathered from a human donor in good health. CDR3s include the opening cysteine and the closing phenylalanine or tryptophan. A D gene is named only where the DNA matches it firmly. Not every row has a clone size; where given, it reads once, few, many or a size class.

>.|TRBV27|TRBJ2-7|.|9
CASKNEQYF
TGTGCCAGCAAAAACGAGCAGTACTTC
>.|TRBV7-9|TRBJ1-1|once|14
CASSPGQMNTEAFF
TGTGCCAGCAGCCCAGGACAGATGAACACTGAAGCTTTCTTT
>.|TRBV6-1|TRBJ2-7|few|17
CASSDPEGGNLIYEQYF
TGTGCCAGCAGTGACCCGGAGGGGGGCAACTTAATCTACGAGCAGTACTTC
>.|TRBV19|TRBJ1-5|.|13
CASSIIEGQPQHF
TGTGCCAGTAGTATAATTGAGGGCCAGCCCCAGCATTTT
>.|TRBV7-2|TRBJ1-5|few|15
CASSLRQNPHQPQHF
TGTGCCAGCAGCTTAAGGCAGAATCCACATCAGCCCCAGCATTTT
>TRBD2|TRBV29-1|TRBJ2-1|few|14
CSVASLAGHNEQFF
TGCAGCGTTGCTTCACTAGCGGGCCACAATGAGCAGTTCTTC
>.|TRBV29-1|TRBJ1-2|once|13
CSVRGTESYGYTF
TGCAGCGTTAGAGGGACGGAGAGCTATGGCTACACCTTC
>.|TRBV9|TRBJ2-1|.|15
CASRKRDRLFDEQFF
TGTGCCAGCAGGAAGCGGGACAGACTTTTTGATGAGCAGTTCTTC
>.|TRBV27|TRBJ2-7|.|13
CASSFRGPYEQYF
TGTGCCAGCAGTTTCAGGGGCCCCTACGAGCAGTACTTC
>.|TRBV4-2|TRBJ2-5|.|15
CASSQRWSSEPTQYF
TGTGCCAGCAGCCAACGCTGGTCTAGCGAACCTACCCAGTACTTC
>.|TRBV19|TRBJ2-1|few|17
CASSMGLLRGGDNEQFF
TGTGCCAGTAGTATGGGCTTACTTAGGGGCGGCGACAATGAGCAGTTCTTC
>TRBD2|TRBV30|TRBJ2-1|few|14
CAWTRTSGWDEQFF
TGTGCCTGGACGCGGACTAGCGGGTGGGATGAGCAGTTCTTC
>.|TRBV29-1|TRBJ2-5|once|13
CSVIGGSVETQYF
TGCAGCGTCATAGGGGGGAGCGTGGAGACCCAGTACTTC
>.|TRBV6-5|TRBJ2-4|few|14
CASSPDRAKNIQYF
TGTGCCAGCAGTCCCGATCGGGCCAAAAACATTCAGTACTTC
>TRBD2|TRBV30|TRBJ2-1|.|13
CASSSGRYNEQFF
TGTGCCTCATCTAGCGGGAGGTACAATGAGCAGTTCTTC
>.|TRBV7-2|TRBJ2-1|.|17
CASSRILGRETYNEQFF
TGTGCCAGCAGCCGGATCCTAGGCAGGGAAACCTACAATGAGCAGTTCTTC
>TRBD2|TRBV7-9|TRBJ2-1|.|18
CASSYVGSGSPSYNEQFF
TGTGCCAGCAGCTATGTTGGGAGCGGGAGCCCGTCCTACAATGAGCAGTTCTTC
>TRBD2|TRBV6-5|TRBJ2-1|.|15
CASSRSGREGNEQFF
TGTGCCAGCAGCCGTAGCGGGAGAGAGGGAAATGAGCAGTTCTTC
>.|TRBV21-1|TRBJ1-1|few|15
CASSQKDRGLPEAFF
TGTGCCAGCAGCCAAAAGGACAGGGGGCTGCCTGAAGCTTTCTTT
>.|TRBV30|TRBJ1-2|few|13
CAWSAGTGSGYTF
TGTGCCTGGAGTGCCGGAACAGGGAGCGGCTACACCTTC
>.|TRBV30|TRBJ1-4|.|13
CAWSVLISEKLFF
TGTGCCTGGAGTGTACTGATCTCCGAAAAACTGTTTTTT
>TRBD1|TRBV10-2|TRBJ2-2|.|16
CASRHRDRGNTGELFF
TGCGCCAGCAGACACCGGGACAGGGGGAACACCGGGGAGCTGTTTTTT
>.|TRBV29-1|TRBJ2-7|.|12
CSVWEGPGGQYF
TGCAGCGTTTGGGAGGGACCAGGGGGGCAGTACTTC
>.|TRBV5-1|TRBJ2-1|many|12
CASSVNLGEQFF
TGCGCCAGCAGCGTAAACTTGGGGGAGCAGTTCTTC
>.|TRBV30|TRBJ1-1|.|13
CAWRADRNTEAFF
TGTGCCTGGAGGGCGGACAGGAACACTGAAGCTTTCTTT
>.|TRBV5-1|TRBJ2-7|.|12
CASRIEDYEQYF
TGCGCCAGCCGGATTGAAGATTACGAGCAGTACTTC
>TRBD2|TRBV27|TRBJ2-7|.|18
CASSLSNGLAGGRYEQYF
TGTGCCAGCAGTTTATCGAATGGCCTAGCGGGAGGTCGCTACGAGCAGTACTTC
>.|TRBV10-2|TRBJ2-5|few|13
CASRDTRKETQYF
TGCGCCAGCAGGGACACGAGAAAAGAGACCCAGTACTTC
>.|TRBV11-2|TRBJ2-1|few|17
CASSLYVEPRSYNEQFF
TGTGCCAGCAGCTTATATGTGGAGCCTCGCTCCTACAATGAGCAGTTCTTC
>TRBD1|TRBV15|TRBJ1-1|.|15
CATSRDRGLNTEAFF
TGTGCCACCAGCAGAGATAGGGGGCTGAACACTGAAGCTTTCTTT
>.|TRBV2|TRBJ1-5|once|13
CASSRDGNQPQHF
TGTGCCAGCAGTAGAGACGGGAATCAGCCCCAGCATTTT